The T cell receptor beta chain under discussion was sequenced for a study of blood T cell repertoires in COVID-19. Study-wide context: Sources were T cells, B-cell-depleted T cells, or PBMCs; the material itself was cDNA or gDNA.

The V gene lost 7 bases and the J gene lost 6 bases, with 15 bases spanning the gap. Germline-derived CDR1 and CDR2 are LNHDA and SQIVND (reference sequence). There are 14 residues in the CDR3. Profiled with immunoSEQ multiplex PCR; TCRdb holds only in-frame clones, not every one. This table has 370,000 or so clones, more than 75% appearing once. Everyone who took part was 18 to 89 years old, and they came from about two dozen US areas. This sequence was found in a man aged 30-40 years who had recovered from COVID-19. The sequenced sample consisted of PBMCs or T cells enriched from blood (not recorded which). This chain links TRBV19 with TRBJ2-2; D is ambiguous. The CDR3 DNA follows: TGTGCCAGTACCCTGTCTAGAGTCCCCGGGGAGCTGTTTTTT. This translates into CASTLSRVPGELFF.